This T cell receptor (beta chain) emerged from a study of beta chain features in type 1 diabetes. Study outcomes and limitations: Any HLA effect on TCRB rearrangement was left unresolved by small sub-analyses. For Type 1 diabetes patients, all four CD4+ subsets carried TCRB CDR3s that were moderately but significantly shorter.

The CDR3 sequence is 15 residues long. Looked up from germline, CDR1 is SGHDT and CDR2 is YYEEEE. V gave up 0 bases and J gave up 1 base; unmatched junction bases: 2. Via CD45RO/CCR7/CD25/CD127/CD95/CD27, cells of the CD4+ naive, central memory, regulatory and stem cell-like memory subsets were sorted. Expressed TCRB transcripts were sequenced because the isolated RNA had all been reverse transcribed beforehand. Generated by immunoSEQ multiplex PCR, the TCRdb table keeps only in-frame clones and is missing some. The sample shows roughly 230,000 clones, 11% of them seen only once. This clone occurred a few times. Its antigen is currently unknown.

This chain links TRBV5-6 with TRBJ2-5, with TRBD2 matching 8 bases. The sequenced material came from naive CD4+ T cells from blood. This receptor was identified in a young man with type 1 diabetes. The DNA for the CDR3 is TGTGCCAGCAGCTTGGTTGCGGGGGGCCAAGAGACCCAGTACTTC. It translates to CASSLVAGGQETQYF.